This passage covers 8 T cell receptor beta chains from one sample sequenced in a study of tumor and adjacent non-tumor tissue in lung cancer. TCRbeta libraries were built with three rounds of nested PCR, modified from ARM-PCR. TCRdb processed the multiplex PCR reads anew with MiXCR; each CDR3 protein has one entry. The table shows 60,000 to 95,000 distinct CDR3 sequences, with about three quarters occurring only once. This sample's RNA came from whole unsorted tissue. Material: lung tumor tissue. These receptor sequences come from a woman between 45 and 60 years old with non-small cell lung cancer.

This clonotype came up once. The chain is built from TRBV6-6 and TRBJ2-7, with 9 bases lining up with TRBD2. The CDR3 is 15 residues long. Germline CDR1 reads MNHNY; CDR2 reads SVGAGI (reference sequence). The CDR3 loop is CISSLGTSTTYEQYF. CDR3 nucleotide sequence: TGTATCAGCAGTCTCGGGACTAGCACGACCTACGAGCAGTACTTC.

Only one count was recorded for this clonotype. The V call is TRBV6-4, the J call TRBJ2-1, with 9 bases identical to TRBD2. This CDR3 has 14 amino acids. Losses at the gene ends were 7 bases for V and 6 bases for J; bases not matched to a gene: 7. The V gene's germline CDR1 is MRHNA and CDR2 SNTAGT. For the CDR3, the DNA is TGTGCCAGCACTACCCTAGCGGGAAGCAATGAGCAGTTCTTC. As protein: CASTTLAGSNEQFF.

The chain has TRBV11-1 and TRBJ2-1, with 10 bases aligning to TRBD2. The CDR3 covers 14 residues. Unmatched junction bases numbered 12, after V lost 7 bases and J lost 12 bases. From germline, CDR1 is SGHAT and CDR2 FQDESV (reference sequence). The chain's CDR3 is CASISGLAEGLQFF. CDR3 DNA sequence: TGTGCCAGCATCTCAGGACTAGCGGAAGGATTGCAGTTCTTC. Full variable domain (missing parts from reference TRBV11-1 and TRBJ2-1): EAEVAQSPRYKITEKSQAVAFWCDPISGHATLYWYRQILGQGPELLVQFQDESVVDDSQLPKDRFSAERLKGVDSTLKIQPAELGDSAMYLCASISGLAEGLQFFGPGTRLTVL.

A word on this clonotype: One end of the junction varies from germline; a read error may be responsible. The chain employs TRBV10-3 and TRBJ1-1; D unclear. CDR3 length: 15 residues. CDR1 ENHRY and CDR2 SYGVKD come from the germline V gene. The CDR3 here is CAISESSRENTEPFF. CDR3 bases: TGTGCCATTAGTGAGTCGTCTAGGGAGAACACTGAACCTTTCTTT.

Worth noting for this clonotype: Sequence at one end of the junction differs from germline and may be a read error. The rearrangement uses TRBV7-2 and TRBJ2-1; TRBD2 is a possible D gene (6 bases). Per germline, CDR1 SGHTA and CDR2 FQGNSA. This CDR3 is 15 amino acids long. This CDR3 reads CASRLAFSGWDEEFF. The DNA of the CDR3 is TGTGCCAGCAGGCTCGCGTTTAGCGGTTGGGATGAGGAGTTCTTC.

The V call is TRBV28, the J call TRBJ1-5; D remains unclear. Trimming removed 10 bases at V and 4 bases at J, with 26 bases between. The CDR3 has 17 residues. The germline CDR1 and CDR2 sequences are MDHEN and SYDVKM. In DNA form, the CDR3 reads TGTGCCATCAGCGATACGACACCCCAATATAGTAATCAGCCCCAGCATTTT. Protein sequence: CAISDTTPQYSNQPQHF.

As to this clonotype: Germline and junction disagree at one end, which may indicate a read error. V and J are TRBV6-5 and TRBJ2-7, with 7 bases fitting TRBD1. The CDR3 is made up of 15 amino acids. Germline V CDR1 and CDR2: MNHEY, SVGAGI. Written as DNA, the CDR3 is TGTGCCGGCAGTCCGCTACAGGGGCCTCCGTTTAGGCACTACTTC. Translated, it gives CAGSPLQGPPFRHYF.

CDR3 region: CASNRWLLNTQYF. The CDR3 DNA follows: TGTGCCAGCAACCGATGGCTGCTAAATACGCAGTATTTT. The chain combines TRBV6-5 with TRBJ2-3, with D unresolved. Germline-derived CDR1 and CDR2 are MNHEY and SVGAGI. The CDR3 length is 13 residues. Trimming took off 7 bases at V and 7 bases at J, with 15 bases between the two ends.